This T cell receptor beta chain was sequenced for a study of identifying expanded T cells in peripheral blood. As to this clone: Its antigen is unidentified.

There are 14 residues in the CDR3. Germline CDR1 and CDR2: MRHNA and SNTAGT. With 4 bases removed from V and 5 bases from J, the gap between germline ends came to 11 bases. Healthy donors had no documented immune events, such as infections, while sampled. TCRdb's table, derived via immunoSEQ multiplex PCR, lists solely in-frame clones and lacks some. The sample carries about 100,000 clones, about 87% recorded once. General study results and limits: Technical replicates showed approximately 1.2 changed clones; about two weeks 15 to 20; four weeks 19. Clone count variance between roughly 2-week samples rose with total template count.

The genes are TRBV6-4 and TRBJ2-2; D unclear. The sample comprised blood. The sequence derives from a person aged 18 to 69 in good health. Here the CDR3 DNA reads TGTGCCAGCAGTGCCTCCCCGGGTACCGGGGAGCTGTTTTTT. This gives the protein CASSASPGTGELFF.